This T cell receptor beta chain emerged from a study of cytomegalovirus exposure and HLA in healthy donors listed by TCRdb under 2017. In terms of the full investigation: In an earlier analysis of fewer than 750 of the donors, under 300 Gb of sequence data and 100 million or so unique TCR beta sequences from about 180 million T cells were reported. An early release that covered more than 550 HLA-typed donors contained 300 to 350 gigabases of sequencing data and tens of millions of unique TCR sequences. Of the 300 to 500 genotyped donors, more than 75% were placed in the genetic ancestry cluster associated with self-reported Caucasian donors. The study aimed to test whether signatures of past pathogen exposure could be identified by cataloging public T cell receptors. Using immunosequencing, the study profiled T cell repertoires from 500 to 800 subjects and related those repertoires to cytomegalovirus serostatus. In addition to the first cohort of 650 to 800 subjects, a separate validation cohort of some 120 different subjects was used. To predict cytomegalovirus infection status, the study combined high-throughput TCR immunosequencing, statistical association of individual TCRs with disease status, and machine learning. A later analysis re-analyzed previously published TCR beta repertoires from hundreds of donors and added high-resolution HLA genotyping to study TCR occurrence patterns. Rather than drawing on any new phenotypic data, the later analysis identified candidate immune exposures from TCR beta sequences and the way those sequences occurred across donors. An earlier analysis of a few hundred of the donors applied high-throughput TCR beta sequencing to assess whether each TCR beta V gene segment acted as functional or pseudogenic. Donor age, sex, ethnicity and CMV serostatus were collected together with the repertoire data. In a later genetic analysis, genome-wide SNP genotypes for about three fifths of the roughly 670 donors were used, and that subset was treated as a discovery cohort. Every discovery cohort repertoire had been produced on one sequencing platform. HLA typing included class I and class II loci at four-digit resolution. Typing coverage differed by locus: A, B, C, DRB1 and DQB1 were typed in about 620-630 donors, DQA1 in about 560, DPA1 in nearly 610, and DPB1 in just under 480. Roughly 5 DR-DQ haplotypes were treated as single units for association and clustering because of strong linkage in the cohort. Among 300 to 500 genotyped donors of the cohort, an average of about 220,000 unique TCR beta nucleotide sequences was sequenced per donor, of which about 19% were non-productive.

Library creation used the immunoSEQ multiplex PCR assay. The multiplex PCR relied on a mix of 60 forward primers for TCR Vbeta segments and 13 reverse primers for TCR Jbeta segments. The CDR3 region of rearranged TCR beta genes was amplified from genomic DNA with a multiplex PCR assay. On the Illumina HiSeq System, the amplified TCR beta libraries were sequenced as 87-base-pair reads. The authors' analysis ran thus. In a later analysis, some 80 million unique TCR beta chains were counted across the roughly 700 repertoires, and about 10 million of these chains were shared by at least two donors. To remove PCR and sequencing errors, raw reads were error-corrected and collapsed into unique sequences using a nearest-neighbor algorithm that merged closely related sequences. Alignment of CDR3 sequences to IMGT reference sequences was used to assign V, D and J gene segments. For a sequence to be retained, a match of at least six nucleotides to both a V gene segment and a J gene segment was required. A rearrangement counted as productive if the CDR3 had no stop codons and remained in frame with V and J, and every other rearrangement counted as non-productive. Following IMGT convention, CDR3 was defined as the stretch from the second conserved V-encoded cysteine up to the conserved J-encoded phenylalanine. The earlier analysis of some 580 of the donors excluded any sequence lacking an unambiguous match to a single V gene segment. In an earlier analysis of some 590 of the donors, a V segment was called functional when productive rearrangements were above 56.7%, and segregating when the standard deviation between donors exceeded 5%. A statistical classification framework was developed to diagnose cytomegalovirus status using the catalog of TCR beta chain sequences. A later analysis assigned V and J genes by comparing TCR nucleotide sequences with IMGT/GENE-DB human TR gene sequences. Using the TCRdist pipeline, a later analysis assigned CDR3 sequences along with most-parsimonious VDJ recombination scenarios. In a later analysis, every TCR beta chain was defined by the combination of its CDR3 amino acid sequence and its V-gene family, and reads without a unique V-gene family were dropped. A later analysis removed nearly 600 highly shared, low-generation-probability nucleotide sequences to deal with suspected cross-contamination and a sequencing artifact. For each public chain, a later analysis derived a clonal expansion index from normalized ranks of inferred template counts within each repertoire. A later analysis computed generation probabilities with a VDJ recombination model fitted to out-of-frame rearrangements, and checked the results against IGoR. Hypergeometric tests were used in a later analysis to score TCR-TCR, TCR-HLA and TCR-CMV co-occurrence, with a repertoire-size bias correction applied to the TCR pairs. A later analysis estimated false discovery rates by permuting HLA or CMV assignments 20 times. In a later analysis, co-occurring TCRs were grouped using DBSCAN, and TCRdist sequence similarity was added for clustering within HLA-allele-positive subsets. Repertoires with fewer than 30,000 or more than 120,000 public chains, plus five repertoires with anomalous nucleotide sharing, were excluded from co-occurrence clustering. TCRdb re-hosts the immuneACCESS table, in-frame sequences only. Its copies lack some clones; in the studies checked, an unresolved V gene accounts for under half of them, and the cause for the rest is not known. The V and J calls and the clone size are those of that table, but D and trimming were determined from the DNA. Here the sample has 200,000 to 300,000 clones; about 80% occur a single time. The leading ten clones occupy about 7.3% of the sample.

In total, over 600 healthy bone marrow donors made up the cohort. All cohort members were sampled while nominally healthy, although unrecorded immune exposures were likely present. The donor tested CMV seropositive, placing the donor among the 289 seropositive members of the cohort. A peripheral blood sample was collected from each donor, and TCR beta sequencing was performed on peripheral blood mononuclear cells. The Qiagen DNeasy Blood Extraction Kit was used to extract genomic DNA from the blood cell samples. What the study reported, not specific to this receptor: Immune exposure information for the cohort was limited to CMV serostatus. A further reported finding was that TCR beta sequences accurately predicted the HLA-A and HLA-B alleles for most subjects in the first cohort. A cluster of highly shared sequence variants was judged likely to represent a technical artifact of the sequencing pipeline. The classifier was reported to diagnose cytomegalovirus status with high specificity and sensitivity in both the original cohort and the validation cohort. Broadly in line with IMGT annotations, most TCR beta V segments showed up in productive rearrangements about 90% or about 30% of the time in an earlier analysis of roughly 590 of the donors. The 87-base-pair reads could not distinguish some IMGT-functional V segments, including TRBV6-2 and TRBV6-3, so those segments were excluded. According to a later analysis, parvovirus B19, influenza, CMV and Epstein-Barr virus appeared linked to several top co-occurrence clusters. When HLA alleles, especially DR and DQ, strongly co-occurred, TCR associations were difficult to assign to individual alleles. According to the authors, the approach could potentially be generalized to other disease states and immunological phenotypes. HLA typing was unavailable for some donors at each locus, so association tests used only the typed subset. A later analysis found that HLA-associated TCR beta chains were more clonally expanded and had lower generation probabilities than equally common non-associated chains. In a later analysis, the rate of TCR association differed among HLA loci, with DRB1 alleles having the most associated TCRs and HLA-C alleles having the fewest. The presence/absence analyses assumed that sequencing depth was roughly uniform across donors, and that assumption may not be true. Compared with the approximately 720-donor mean, donors in an Asian-associated ancestry cluster had fewer N-insertions in productive TCRs, according to a later genetic analysis. An association between a missense DCLRE1C variant and V-gene and J-gene trimming of TCR beta chains was found in a later genetic analysis and replicated in an independent cohort. In a later analysis, some 18,000 TCR beta sequences were associated with specific HLA alleles at a false discovery rate of 0.05. A total of 164 TCR beta chains were listed by the study as associated with cytomegalovirus. A later analysis found that most CMV-associated TCR beta chains appeared HLA-restricted, with HLA associations seemingly driven largely by CMV exposure. In vitro tests confirmed that a few of the cytomegalovirus-associated TCR beta chains recognize cytomegalovirus antigens. Correlated functional status among segregating V segments might reflect linkage disequilibrium, but an unknown experimental factor could not be ruled out. About 17 rarely observed V segments, including chromosome 9 orphons, were excluded from the earlier analysis of some 590 of the donors because counts were too low. Most TCR sequences were seen in very few donors, while some public TCRs were found in many individuals. The cohort was sequenced for TCR beta chains only, and without alpha or paired-chain data the features that could be detected were limited.

Concerning this clone: Its antigen is not yet known. No much larger clone is present one base from it, and per-base qualities are unavailable.

As encoded in the germline V gene, CDR1 is SGDLS while CDR2 is YYNGEE. The CDR3 sequence holds 17 residues, the cysteine and phenylalanine included. CDR3 DNA only is kept here, 51 bases in frame from base 1. Unmatched junction bases come to 13, with V trimmed by 3 bases and J by 8 bases. Recombination joined TRBV9 with TRBJ2-2, and 10 junction bases match TRBD2. Source material: PBMCs. This receptor was taken from a woman in her sixties or seventies in good health and CMV-seropositive. The DNA reads TGTGCCAGCAGCGAGGCTAGCGGGAGAATCTTTATTGGGGAGCTGTTTTTT. This codes for CASSEASGRIFIGELFF.